This TCR beta chain stems from a study of blood T cell repertoires in COVID-19. Study information: PBMCs, B-cell-depleted T cells, or T cells were the source of the cDNA or gDNA that made up the material.

Recruits, aged roughly 18 to 89 years, lived in 24 US areas. Symptom resolution, clearance, or two negative PCRs marked the recovered donors of Cohort 3. V was cut by 3 bases and J by 1 base, with 18 bases left in between. The CDR3 length is 17 residues. Germline values: CDR1 MDHEN, CDR2 SYDVKM. Methods used by the authors: Nucleated cell counts were estimated from reference gene primer amplification. The assay was immunoSEQ multiplex PCR, and TCRdb's table has in-frame clones only and misses some. That table supplies the V and J calls and clone size; D and trimming were determined from the DNA. Among about 400,000 clones listed, about 90% were seen once.

Input material: PBMCs or T cells enriched from blood (not recorded which). The chain joins TRBV28 to TRBJ1-2, with D possibly TRBD1 on 6 matching bases. This TCR was sampled from a woman aged 30 to 39 who had recovered from COVID-19. CDR3: CASSLLDRRTINYGYTF. CDR3 sequence (DNA): TGTGCCAGCAGTTTGTTAGACAGGCGGACCATTAACTATGGCTACACCTTC.